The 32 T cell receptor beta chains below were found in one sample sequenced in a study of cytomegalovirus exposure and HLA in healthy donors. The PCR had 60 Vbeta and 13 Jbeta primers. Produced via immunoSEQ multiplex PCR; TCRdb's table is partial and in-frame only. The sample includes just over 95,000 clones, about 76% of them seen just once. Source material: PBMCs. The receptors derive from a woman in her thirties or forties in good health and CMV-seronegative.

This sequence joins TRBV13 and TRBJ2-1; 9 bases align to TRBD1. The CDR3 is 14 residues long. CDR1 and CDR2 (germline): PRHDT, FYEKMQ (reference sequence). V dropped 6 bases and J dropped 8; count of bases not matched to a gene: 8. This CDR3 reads CASSPDRGFYEQFF. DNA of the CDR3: TGTGCCAGCAGTCCTGACAGGGGGTTCTATGAGCAGTTCTTC.

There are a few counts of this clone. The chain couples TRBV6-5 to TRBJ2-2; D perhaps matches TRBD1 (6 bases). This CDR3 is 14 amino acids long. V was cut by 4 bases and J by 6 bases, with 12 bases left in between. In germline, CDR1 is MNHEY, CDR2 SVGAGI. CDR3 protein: CASSFDQGPGELFF. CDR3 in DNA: TGTGCCAGCAGTTTTGATCAGGGGCCCGGGGAGCTGTTTTTT.

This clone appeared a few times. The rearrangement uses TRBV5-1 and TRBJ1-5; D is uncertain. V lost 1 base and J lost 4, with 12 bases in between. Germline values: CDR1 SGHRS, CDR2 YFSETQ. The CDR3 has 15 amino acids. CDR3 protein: CASSLSSGYNQPQHF. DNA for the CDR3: TGCGCCAGCAGCTTGTCATCAGGCTATAATCAGCCCCAGCATTTT.

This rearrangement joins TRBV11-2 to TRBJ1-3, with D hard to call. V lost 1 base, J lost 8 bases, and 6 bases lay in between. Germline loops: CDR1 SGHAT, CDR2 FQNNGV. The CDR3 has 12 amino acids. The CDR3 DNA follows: TGTGCCAGCAGCTTAGGGAGTGACACCATATATTTT. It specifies CASSLGSDTIYF.

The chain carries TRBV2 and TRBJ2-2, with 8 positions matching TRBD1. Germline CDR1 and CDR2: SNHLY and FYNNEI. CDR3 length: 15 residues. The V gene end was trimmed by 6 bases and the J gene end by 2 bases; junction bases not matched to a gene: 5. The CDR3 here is CASSPDRVNTGELFF. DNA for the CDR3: TGTGCCAGCAGCCCGGACAGGGTAAACACCGGGGAGCTGTTTTTT.

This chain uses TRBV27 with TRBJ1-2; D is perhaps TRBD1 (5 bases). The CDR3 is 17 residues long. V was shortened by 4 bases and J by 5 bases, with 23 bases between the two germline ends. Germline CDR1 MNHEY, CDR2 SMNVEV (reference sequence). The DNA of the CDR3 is TGTGCCAGCAGTTCCCTCTCCGCAGGGTGGGTATATTATGGCTACACCTTC. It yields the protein CASSSLSAGWVYYGYTF.

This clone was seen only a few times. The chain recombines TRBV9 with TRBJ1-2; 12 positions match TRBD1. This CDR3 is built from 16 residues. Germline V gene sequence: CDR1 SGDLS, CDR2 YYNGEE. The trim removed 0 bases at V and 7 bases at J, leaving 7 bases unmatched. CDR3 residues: CASSVALGTGGRGYTF. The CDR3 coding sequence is TGTGCCAGCAGCGTAGCCCTTGGGACAGGGGGCCGTGGCTACACCTTC.

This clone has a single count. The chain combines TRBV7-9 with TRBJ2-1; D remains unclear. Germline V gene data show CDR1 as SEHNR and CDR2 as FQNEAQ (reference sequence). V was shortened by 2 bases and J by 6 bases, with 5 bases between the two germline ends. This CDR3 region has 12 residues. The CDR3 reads CASSLTVNEQFF. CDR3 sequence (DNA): TGTGCCAGCAGCTTAACAGTCAATGAGCAGTTCTTC.

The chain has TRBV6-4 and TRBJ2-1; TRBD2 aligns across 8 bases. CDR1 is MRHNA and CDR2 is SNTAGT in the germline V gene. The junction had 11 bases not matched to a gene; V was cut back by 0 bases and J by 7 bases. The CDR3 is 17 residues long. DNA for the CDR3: TGTGCCAGCAGTGACTCGACCTCGGGGGGGGCGGTTAATGAGCAGTTCTTC. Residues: CASSDSTSGGAVNEQFF.

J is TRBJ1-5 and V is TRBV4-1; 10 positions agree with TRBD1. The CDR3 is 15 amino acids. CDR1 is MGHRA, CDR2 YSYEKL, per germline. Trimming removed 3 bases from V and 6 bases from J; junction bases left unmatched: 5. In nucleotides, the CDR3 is TGCGCCAGCAGCCACAGACAGGGGGCGGGTCAGCCCCAGCATTTT. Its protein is CASSHRQGAGQPQHF.

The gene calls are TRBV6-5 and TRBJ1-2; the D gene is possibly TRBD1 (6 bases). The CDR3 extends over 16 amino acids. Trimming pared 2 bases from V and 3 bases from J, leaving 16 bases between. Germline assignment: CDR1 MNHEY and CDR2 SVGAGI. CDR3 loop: CASSYGGARGDYGYTF. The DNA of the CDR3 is TGTGCCAGCAGTTACGGTGGGGCCAGGGGAGACTATGGCTACACCTTC.

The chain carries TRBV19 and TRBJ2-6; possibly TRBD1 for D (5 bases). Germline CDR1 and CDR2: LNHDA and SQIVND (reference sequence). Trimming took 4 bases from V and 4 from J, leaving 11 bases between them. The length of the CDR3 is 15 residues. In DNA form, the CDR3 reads TGTGCCAGTAGTACCTCAGGGTACGGGGCCAACGTCCTGACTTTC. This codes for CASSTSGYGANVLTF.

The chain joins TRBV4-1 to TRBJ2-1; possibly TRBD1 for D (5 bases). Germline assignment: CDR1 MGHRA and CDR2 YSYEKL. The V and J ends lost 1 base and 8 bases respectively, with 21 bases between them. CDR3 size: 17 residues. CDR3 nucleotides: TGCGCCAGCAGCCAAGTACCGGGCAGGGTCAAGGTGGATGAGCAGTTCTTC. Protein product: CASSQVPGRVKVDEQFF.

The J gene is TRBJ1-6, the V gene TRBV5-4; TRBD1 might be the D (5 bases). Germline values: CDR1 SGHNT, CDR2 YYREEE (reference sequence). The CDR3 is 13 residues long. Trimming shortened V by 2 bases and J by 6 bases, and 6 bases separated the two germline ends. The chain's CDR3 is CASSLDSNSPLHF. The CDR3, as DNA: TGTGCCAGCAGCTTAGACAGTAATTCACCCCTCCACTTT.

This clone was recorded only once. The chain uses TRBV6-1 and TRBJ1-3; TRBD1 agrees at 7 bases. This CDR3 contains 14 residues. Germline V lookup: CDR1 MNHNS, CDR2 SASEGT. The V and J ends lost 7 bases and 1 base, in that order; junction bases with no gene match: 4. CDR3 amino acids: CASTPTGSGNTIYF. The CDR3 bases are TGTGCCAGCACCCCGACAGGGTCTGGAAACACCATATATTTT.

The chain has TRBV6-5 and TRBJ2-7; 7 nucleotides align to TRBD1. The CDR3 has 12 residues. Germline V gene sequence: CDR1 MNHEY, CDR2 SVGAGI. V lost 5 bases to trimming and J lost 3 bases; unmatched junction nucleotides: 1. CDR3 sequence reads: CASSRDSYEQYF. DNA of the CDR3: TGTGCCAGCAGTCGGGACAGCTACGAGCAGTACTTC.

The CDR3 sequence is CAWSVGAGGYEQYF. The CDR3 bases are TGTGCCTGGAGTGTAGGAGCGGGGGGCTACGAGCAGTACTTC. The chain joins TRBV30 to TRBJ2-7; 9 bases agree with TRBD2. CDR3 length: 14 amino acids. The germline CDR1 and CDR2 sequences are GTSNPN and SVGIG (reference sequence). V was clipped by 0 bases and J by 3 bases; unmatched bases: 3. The full variable domain, in which reference TRBV30 and TRBJ2-7 provide the parts outside the CDR3, is SQTIHQWPATLVQPVGSPLSLECTVEGTSNPNLYWYRQAAGRGLQLLFYSVGIGQISSEVPQNLSASRPQDRQFILSSKKLLLSDSGFYLCAWSVGAGGYEQYFGPGTRLTVT.

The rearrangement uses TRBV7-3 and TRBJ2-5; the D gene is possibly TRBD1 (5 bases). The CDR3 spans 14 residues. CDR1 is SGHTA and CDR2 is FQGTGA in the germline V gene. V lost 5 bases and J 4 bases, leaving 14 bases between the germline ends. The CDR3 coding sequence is TGTGCCAGCAGCCAACAAGGGGTCCGAGAGACCCAGTACTTC. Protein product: CASSQQGVRETQYF.

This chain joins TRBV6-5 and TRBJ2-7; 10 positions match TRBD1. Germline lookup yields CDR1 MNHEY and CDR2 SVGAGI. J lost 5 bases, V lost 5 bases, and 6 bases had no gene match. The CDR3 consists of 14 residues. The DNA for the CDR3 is TGTGCCAGCAGTCCGGACAGGGGGTTCCACGAGCAGTACTTC. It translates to CASSPDRGFHEQYF.

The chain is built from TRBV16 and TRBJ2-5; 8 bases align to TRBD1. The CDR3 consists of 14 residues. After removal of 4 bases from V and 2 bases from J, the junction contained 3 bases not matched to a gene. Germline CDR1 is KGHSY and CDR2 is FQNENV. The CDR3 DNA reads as TGTGCCAGCAGCCTCCGGGACAGGCAAGAGACCCAGTACTTC. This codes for CASSLRDRQETQYF.

This CDR3 is CASSQGSAGEGYTF. As DNA, the CDR3 is TGTGCCAGCAGCCAGGGTAGTGCAGGGGAGGGCTACACCTTC. This chain uses TRBV4-2 with TRBJ1-2, with D perhaps matching TRBD1 (6 bases). The CDR3 length is 14 residues. Deletions cut 3 bases from V and 8 bases from J, with 16 bases between. Germline V gene sequence: CDR1 LGHNA, CDR2 YNFKEQ.

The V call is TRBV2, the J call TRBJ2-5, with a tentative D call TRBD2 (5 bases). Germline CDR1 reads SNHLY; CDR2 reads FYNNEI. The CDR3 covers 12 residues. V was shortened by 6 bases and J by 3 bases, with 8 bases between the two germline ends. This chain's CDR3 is CASSGLEETQYF. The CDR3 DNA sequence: TGTGCCAGCAGCGGACTTGAAGAGACCCAGTACTTC.

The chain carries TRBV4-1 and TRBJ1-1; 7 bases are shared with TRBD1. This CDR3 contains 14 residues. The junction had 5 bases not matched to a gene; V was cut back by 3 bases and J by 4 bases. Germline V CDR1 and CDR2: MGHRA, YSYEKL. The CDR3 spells CASSQIRGTTEAFF. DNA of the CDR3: TGCGCCAGCAGCCAGATCAGGGGGACCACTGAAGCTTTCTTT.

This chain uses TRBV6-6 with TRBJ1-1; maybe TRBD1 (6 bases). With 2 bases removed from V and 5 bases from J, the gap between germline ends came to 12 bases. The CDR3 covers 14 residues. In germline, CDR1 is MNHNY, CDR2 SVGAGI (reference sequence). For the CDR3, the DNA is TGTGCCAGCAGTTACCCAGGGGCCGGGACTGAAGCTTTCTTT. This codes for CASSYPGAGTEAFF.

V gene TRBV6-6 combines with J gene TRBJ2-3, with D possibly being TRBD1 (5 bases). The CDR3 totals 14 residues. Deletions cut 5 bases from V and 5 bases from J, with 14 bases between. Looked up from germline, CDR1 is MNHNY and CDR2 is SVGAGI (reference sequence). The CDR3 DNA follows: TGTGCCAGCAGTGTCCAGTCGACAGTAGATACGCAGTATTTT. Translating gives CASSVQSTVDTQYF.

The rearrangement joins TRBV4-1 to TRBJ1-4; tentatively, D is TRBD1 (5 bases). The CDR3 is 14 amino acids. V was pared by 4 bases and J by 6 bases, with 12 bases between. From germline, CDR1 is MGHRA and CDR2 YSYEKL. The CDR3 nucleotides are TGCGCCAGCAGCCCGCAGGGACTGTATGAAAAACTGTTTTTT. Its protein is CASSPQGLYEKLFF.

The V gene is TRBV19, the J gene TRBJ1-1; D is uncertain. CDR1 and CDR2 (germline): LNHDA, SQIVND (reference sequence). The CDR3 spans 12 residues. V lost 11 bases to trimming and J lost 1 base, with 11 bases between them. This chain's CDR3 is CAASEGNTEAFF. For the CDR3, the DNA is TGTGCCGCCTCCGAGGGGAACACTGAAGCTTTCTTT.

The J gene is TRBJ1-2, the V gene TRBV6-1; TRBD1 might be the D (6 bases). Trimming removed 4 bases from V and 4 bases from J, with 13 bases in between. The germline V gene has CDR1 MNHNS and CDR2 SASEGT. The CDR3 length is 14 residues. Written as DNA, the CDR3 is TGTGCCAGCAGTGGCGACAGGTCGGGCTATGGCTACACCTTC. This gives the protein CASSGDRSGYGYTF.

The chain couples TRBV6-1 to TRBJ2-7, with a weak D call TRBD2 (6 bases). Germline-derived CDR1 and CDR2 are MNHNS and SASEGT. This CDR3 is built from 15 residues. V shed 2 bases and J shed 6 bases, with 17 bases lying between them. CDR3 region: CASSENPGVDREQYF. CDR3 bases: TGTGCCAGCAGTGAAAACCCGGGAGTAGATCGCGAGCAGTACTTC.

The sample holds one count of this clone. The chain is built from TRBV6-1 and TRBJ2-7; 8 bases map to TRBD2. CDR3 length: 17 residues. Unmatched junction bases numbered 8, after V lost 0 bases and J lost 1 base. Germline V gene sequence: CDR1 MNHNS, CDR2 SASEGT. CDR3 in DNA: TGTGCCAGCAGTGAAGCGGTTTTCGGGGGGGCTTCCTACGAGCAGTACTTC. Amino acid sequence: CASSEAVFGGASYEQYF.

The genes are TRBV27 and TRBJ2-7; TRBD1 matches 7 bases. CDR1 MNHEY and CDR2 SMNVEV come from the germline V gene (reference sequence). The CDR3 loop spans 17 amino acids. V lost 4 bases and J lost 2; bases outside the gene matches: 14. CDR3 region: CASSSNQLGQLTYEQYF. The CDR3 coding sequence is TGTGCCAGCAGTTCCAATCAACTGGGACAGCTCACCTACGAGCAGTACTTC.

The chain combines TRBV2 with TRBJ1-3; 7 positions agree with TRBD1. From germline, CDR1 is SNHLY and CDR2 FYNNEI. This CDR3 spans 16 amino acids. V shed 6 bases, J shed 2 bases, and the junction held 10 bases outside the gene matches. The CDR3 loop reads CASRLQGQVAGNTIYF. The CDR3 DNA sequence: TGTGCCAGCAGGCTACAGGGGCAGGTAGCTGGAAACACCATATATTTT.